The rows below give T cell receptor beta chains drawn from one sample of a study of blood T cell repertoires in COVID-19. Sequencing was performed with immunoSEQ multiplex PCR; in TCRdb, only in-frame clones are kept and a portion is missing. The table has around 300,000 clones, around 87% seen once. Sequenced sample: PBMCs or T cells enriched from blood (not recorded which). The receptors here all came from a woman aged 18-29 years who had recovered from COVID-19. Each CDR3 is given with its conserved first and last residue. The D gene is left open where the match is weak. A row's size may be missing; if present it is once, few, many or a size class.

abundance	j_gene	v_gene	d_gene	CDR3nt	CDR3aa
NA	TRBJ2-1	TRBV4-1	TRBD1	TGCGCCAGCAGCCAAGACTACAGGGGGCACGATGAGCAGTTCTTC	CASSQDYRGHDEQFF
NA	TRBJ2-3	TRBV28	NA	TGTGCCAGCAGCTGGGTCAGCGCGGCAGATACGCAGTATTTT	CASSWVSAADTQYF
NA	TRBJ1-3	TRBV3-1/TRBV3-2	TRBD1	TGTGCCAGCAGCCAAGAGGGGACAGCCGGAAACACCATATATTTT	CASSQEGTAGNTIYF
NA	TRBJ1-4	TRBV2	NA	TGTGCCAGCAGTGATAGAAGTGAAAAACTGTTTTTT	CASSDRSEKLFF
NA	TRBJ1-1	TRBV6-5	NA	TGTGCCAGCAGTTCCGAGGTCCGCCGGGGCACTGAAGCTTTCTTT	CASSSEVRRGTEAFF
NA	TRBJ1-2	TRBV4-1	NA	TGCGCCAGCGCCCCCGCAGGGACTAACTATGGCTACACCTTC	CASAPAGTNYGYTF
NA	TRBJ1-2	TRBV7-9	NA	TGTGCCAGCAGCGGGAGGGACTATGGCTACACCTTC	CASSGRDYGYTF
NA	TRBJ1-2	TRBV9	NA	TGTGCCAGCAGCAACATTAAAGGCTACACCTTC	CASSNIKGYTF
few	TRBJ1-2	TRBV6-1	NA	TGTGCCAGCAGTGAAGCGCTCGAGCCGGGTAACTATGGCTACACCTTC	CASSEALEPGNYGYTF
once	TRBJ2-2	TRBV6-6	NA	TGTGCCAGCAGCGTCACCGGGGAGCTGTTTTTT	CASSVTGELFF
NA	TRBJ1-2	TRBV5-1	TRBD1	TGCGCCAGCAGCCCCGGGCGGACAGGGAGGCTAATAGCCAATGGCTACACCTTC	CASSPGRTGRLIANGYTF
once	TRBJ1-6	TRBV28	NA	TGTGCCAGCAGTCCAGGGCTTTCACCCCTCCACTTT	CASSPGLSPLHF
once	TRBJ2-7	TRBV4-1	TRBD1	TGCGCCAGCAGCCGTACGGGACAGGGGGCCCCCGAGCAGTACTTC	CASSRTGQGAPEQYF
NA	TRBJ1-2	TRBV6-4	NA	TGTGCCAGCAGTGGGGTTCCGGGCTATGGCTACACCTTC	CASSGVPGYGYTF
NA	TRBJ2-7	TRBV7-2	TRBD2	TGTGCCAGCAGCTTCGGACTAGCGGGGGTCTACGAGCAGTACTTC	CASSFGLAGVYEQYF
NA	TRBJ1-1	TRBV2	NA	TGTGCCAGCAGTGAGGCGGTCCCGGTGGCTTTCTTT	CASSEAVPVAFF
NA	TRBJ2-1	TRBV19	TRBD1	TGTGCCAGTAGTCTTGTGGTTAAAGGGACAGGGCAGTTCTTC	CASSLVVKGTGQFF
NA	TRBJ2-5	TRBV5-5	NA	TGTGCCAGCAGCATCCCAGGCCAAGAGACCCAGTACTTC	CASSIPGQETQYF
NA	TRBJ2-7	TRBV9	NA	TGTGCCAGCAGCGTAGGGGCTAGCGCCTCCTACGAGCAGTACTTC	CASSVGASASYEQYF
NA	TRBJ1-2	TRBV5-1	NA	TGCGCCAGCAGCTTGAGTGGGGCAGGGGTTGGTGGCTACACCTTC	CASSLSGAGVGGYTF
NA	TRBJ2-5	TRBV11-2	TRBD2	TGTGCCAGCAGCTTAGGAGGACTAGCGGGGGCGGGGGAGACCCAGTACTTC	CASSLGGLAGAGETQYF
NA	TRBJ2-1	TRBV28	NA	TGTGCCAGCAGGGGGGCCGCCTACAATGAGCAGTTCTTC	CASRGAAYNEQFF
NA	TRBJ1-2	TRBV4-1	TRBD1	TGCGCCAGCAGCCAAGCCACAGGGGCCAGCTATGGCTACACCTTC	CASSQATGASYGYTF
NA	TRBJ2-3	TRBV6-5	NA	TGTGCCAGCAGTATTTTATCGGGGGGCACAGATACGCAGTATTTT	CASSILSGGTDTQYF
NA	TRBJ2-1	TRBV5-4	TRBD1	TGTGCCAGCAGCTTGACGGGACAGGGCTCCCTCAATGAGCAGTTCTTC	CASSLTGQGSLNEQFF
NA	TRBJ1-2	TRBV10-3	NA	TGTGCCATCTACAGGGAGAACTATGGCTACACCTTC	CAIYRENYGYTF
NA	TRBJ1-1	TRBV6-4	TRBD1	TGTGCCAGCAGTGACGGGACAGGGCAGTCTACGGCTTTCTTT	CASSDGTGQSTAFF
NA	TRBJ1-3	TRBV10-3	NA	TGTGCCATCAGTGCCTGGACAGCTGGGCTTTCTGGAAACACCATATATTTT	CAISAWTAGLSGNTIYF
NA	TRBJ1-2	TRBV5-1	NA	TGCGCCAGCAGCTTGGAGACAGCCCTTGGGGATGGCTACACCTTC	CASSLETALGDGYTF
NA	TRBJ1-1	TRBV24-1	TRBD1	TGTGCCACCAGTGATTCGACAGGGGGCGGACGAACTGAAGCTTTCTTT	CATSDSTGGGRTEAFF
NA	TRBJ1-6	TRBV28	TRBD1	TGTGCCAGCACAAAACCCCGGGACAGGGGTTATAATTCACCCCTCCACTTT	CASTKPRDRGYNSPLHF
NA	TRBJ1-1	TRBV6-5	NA	TGTGCCAGCTCGGCGGCCATGAACACTGAAGCTTTCTTT	CASSAAMNTEAFF
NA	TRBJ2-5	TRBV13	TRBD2	TGTGCCAGCAGCTTAGATAGCGGGGGGCAAGAGACCCAGTACTTC	CASSLDSGGQETQYF
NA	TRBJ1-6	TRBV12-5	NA	TGTGCTAGTGGTTTGGCGGGGATTTCACCCCTCCACTTT	CASGLAGISPLHF
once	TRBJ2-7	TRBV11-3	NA	TGTGCCAGCAGCTCAACGGGGGACGAGCAGTACTTC	CASSSTGDEQYF
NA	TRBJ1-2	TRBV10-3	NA	TGTGCCATCAGTGAAGAGAGGGGACTAGGCTACACCTTC	CAISEERGLGYTF
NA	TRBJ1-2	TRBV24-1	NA	TGTGCCACCAGTGATGGCCGGACAGTGGGGGGGTATGGCTACACCTTC	CATSDGRTVGGYGYTF
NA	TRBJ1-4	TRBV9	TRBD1	TGTGCCAGCAGCGTAAATTCAAAGCCGGGACAGGGGCCTGAAAAACTGTTTTTT	CASSVNSKPGQGPEKLFF
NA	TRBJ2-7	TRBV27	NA	TGTGCCAGCAGGGAAGAAACAGGGTCCTTCTACGAGCAGTACTTC	CASREETGSFYEQYF
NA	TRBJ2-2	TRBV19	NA	TGTGCCAGTAGTATTCCCCCAAAACAGGGACCCACCGGGGAGCTGTTTTTT	CASSIPPKQGPTGELFF
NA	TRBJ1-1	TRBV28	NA	TGTGCCAGCAGTTCTCGGGGATTGAACACTGAAGCTTTCTTT	CASSSRGLNTEAFF
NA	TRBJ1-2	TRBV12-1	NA	TGTGCCAGCAGCTTTGCTTCCCTGGAACCCCTCCTAACTATGGATGGCTACACCTTC	CASSFASLEPLLTMDGYTF
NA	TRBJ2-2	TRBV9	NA	TGTGCCAGCAGCGTAGGAGGGAGTTTCGCGGGGACCGGGGAGCTGTTTTTT	CASSVGGSFAGTGELFF
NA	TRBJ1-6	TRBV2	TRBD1	TGTGCCAGCAGTGAGGGGACAGTTTGGGGTTCACCCCTCCACTTT	CASSEGTVWGSPLHF
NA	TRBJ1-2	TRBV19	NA	TGTGCCAGTACCCTCAGGGGCTATGGCTACACCTTC	CASTLRGYGYTF
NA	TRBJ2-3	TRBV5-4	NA	TGTGCCAGCAGCTTGGAAGACTTTGCAGATACGCAGTATTTT	CASSLEDFADTQYF
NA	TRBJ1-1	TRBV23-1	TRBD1	TGCGCCAGCAGCCGGGGACAGGCGTTGAGTGAAGCTTTCTTT	CASSRGQALSEAFF
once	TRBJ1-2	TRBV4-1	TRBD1	TGCGCCAGCAGCCCGGGACAGGGTGTTTGGGGCTACACCTTC	CASSPGQGVWGYTF
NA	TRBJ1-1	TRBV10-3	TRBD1	TGTGCCATCAGCGGACAGGGGCTGAACACTGAAGCTTTCTTT	CAISGQGLNTEAFF
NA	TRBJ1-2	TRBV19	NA	TGTGCCAGTACCCCCGCGGATTTGGCGCGCTATGGCTACACCTTC	CASTPADLARYGYTF
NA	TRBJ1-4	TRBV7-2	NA	TGTGCCAGCAGCTTATCCAGGGACACTGAAAAACTGTTTTTT	CASSLSRDTEKLFF
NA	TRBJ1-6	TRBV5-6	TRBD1	TGTGCCAGCAGGACAGACAGGGCCGGGGGTTCACCCCTCCACTTT	CASRTDRAGGSPLHF
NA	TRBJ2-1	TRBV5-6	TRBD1	TGTGCCAGCAGCTCGGGACAGGGCAACAATGAGCAGTTCTTC	CASSSGQGNNEQFF
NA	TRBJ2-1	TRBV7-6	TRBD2	TGTGCCAGCAGCTTAAGGGGCGGGGGGGCCTCCAATGAGCAGTTCTTC	CASSLRGGGASNEQFF
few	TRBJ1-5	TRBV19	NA	TGTGCCAGTAGTAAGACTCGGGAGCAGCCCCAGCATTTT	CASSKTREQPQHF
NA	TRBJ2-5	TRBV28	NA	TGTGCCAGCAGTTCGTACCAAGAGACCCAGTACTTC	CASSSYQETQYF
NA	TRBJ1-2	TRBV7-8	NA	TGTGCCAGCGCGGTACTGGCCCGAGGCAACTATGGCTACACCTTC	CASAVLARGNYGYTF
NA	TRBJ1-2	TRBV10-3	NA	TGTGCCATCAGGACGAACAGGGTATTGGACTATGGCTACACCTTC	CAIRTNRVLDYGYTF
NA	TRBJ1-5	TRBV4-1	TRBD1	TGCGCCAGCAGCCCCCGGGACAGTAGCAATCAGCCCCAGCATTTT	CASSPRDSSNQPQHF
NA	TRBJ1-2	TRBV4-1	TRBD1	TGCGCCAGCAGCCGAACGGGACAGGGTGGGATTGGCTACACCTTC	CASSRTGQGGIGYTF